The 21 T cell receptor beta chains presented below share a single source sample, sequenced in a study of identical twins. TCRdb fed the 5' RACE reads into MiXCR, producing one record per CDR3 protein. Among around 550,000 distinct CDR3 sequences listed, about 15% were seen once. The same data also contributed to another study, on yellow fever vaccine responses in identical twins.

Sample: CD4+ T cells sorted from blood. These receptors originate from a young woman in good health.

The genes are TRBV5-1 and TRBJ1-1; 7 nucleotides agree with TRBD1. The junction had 10 bases not matched to a gene; V was cut back by 4 bases and J by 4 bases. The CDR3 totals 15 residues. Germline loops: CDR1 SGHRS, CDR2 YFSETQ. The chain's CDR3 is CASSLHGQAITEAFF. The CDR3 DNA reads as TGCGCCAGCAGCCTACATGGACAGGCGATCACTGAAGCTTTCTTT.

This clonotype was seen only a few times. This chain connects TRBV5-1 to TRBJ1-1; D call uncertain. Germline CDR1 is SGHRS and CDR2 is YFSETQ. V was cut by 1 base and J by 0 bases, with 10 bases left in between. CDR3 length equals 15 residues. Here the CDR3 reads CASSLWAEMNTEAFF. For the CDR3, the DNA is TGCGCCAGCAGCTTGTGGGCAGAGATGAACACTGAAGCTTTCTTT.

This clonotype was detected only a few times. In nucleotides, the CDR3 is TGTGCCATCAGTGGATCCGGGAATGAGCAGTTCTTC. It yields the protein CAISGSGNEQFF. This chain connects TRBV10-3 to TRBJ2-1; D is ambiguous. This CDR3 has 12 residues. The V end was cut by 4 bases, the J end by 7 bases, with 8 bases between. Germline CDR1 reads ENHRY; CDR2 reads SYGVKD.

The sample holds many counts of this clonotype. The J gene is TRBJ2-7, the V gene TRBV29-1; 11 bases agree with TRBD1. Looked up from germline, CDR1 is SQVTM and CDR2 is ANQGSEA. J was trimmed by 2 bases and V by 7 bases; bases with no gene match: 4. The CDR3 has 13 residues. The CDR3 region has the DNA TGCAGCGCGGGGACAGGGGGACCCTACGAGCAGTACTTC. Its translation is CSAGTGGPYEQYF.

This clonotype was found many times. At one boundary the junction diverges from the germline segment, which might be a read error. The chain links TRBV5-1 to TRBJ2-1, with 12 nucleotides matching TRBD2. The CDR3 has 16 residues. Germline CDR1 SGHRS, CDR2 YFSETQ. The chain's CDR3 is CASSLTSGGPYNEQFF. In nucleotides, the CDR3 is TGTGCCAGCAGCCTGACTAGCGGGGGACCCTACAATGAGCAGTTCTTC.

This clonotype was counted between two and nine times. The V call is TRBV5-1, the J call TRBJ2-7, with D maybe TRBD1 (6 bases). V dropped 2 bases and J dropped 6 bases, with 15 bases sitting between them. The CDR3 spans 14 residues. In germline, CDR1 is SGHRS, CDR2 YFSETQ. CDR3 sequence (DNA): TGCGCCAGCAGCTTCGGACAGATTCCGGGCGAGCAGTACTTC. Translating it yields CASSFGQIPGEQYF.

This clonotype has more than one count but fewer than ten. The rearrangement joins TRBV10-3 to TRBJ2-1, with a weak D call TRBD2 (6 bases). The V gene lost 0 bases and the J gene lost 4 bases, with 19 bases spanning the gap. This CDR3 has 18 amino acids. CDR1 and CDR2 from the germline V gene are ENHRY and SYGVKD. The CDR3 DNA reads as TGTGCCATCAGTGAGTCCCAGAGCCGCGCTAGCGAATACAATGAGCAGTTCTTC. This gives the protein CAISESQSRASEYNEQFF.

This clonotype was found a few times. This chain connects TRBV20-1 to TRBJ1-4; D gene unclear. This CDR3 is 13 amino acids long. Germline CDR1 reads DFQATT; CDR2 reads SNEGSKA (reference sequence). Trimming stripped 6 bases from V and 3 bases from J, with 11 bases between. This CDR3 reads CSAPMSPNEKLFF. The DNA for the CDR3 is TGCAGTGCCCCTATGAGCCCTAATGAAAAACTGTTTTTT.

Only a few counts were recorded for this clonotype. The V call is TRBV29-1, the J call TRBJ2-7; the D gene is possibly TRBD2 (6 bases). This CDR3 has 13 amino acids. Germline CDR1 and CDR2: SQVTM and ANQGSEA. V was cut by 4 bases and J by 7 bases, with 17 bases left in between. The CDR3 loop is CSVAGTAQREQYF. CDR3 nucleotide sequence: TGCAGCGTTGCCGGGACTGCCCAAAGAGAGCAGTACTTC.

V and J are TRBV7-9 and TRBJ2-3; possibly TRBD2 for D (6 bases). V dropped 0 bases and J dropped 6 bases, with 13 bases sitting between them. This CDR3 is built from 15 residues. Germline V gene sequence: CDR1 SEHNR, CDR2 FQNEAQ (reference sequence). The CDR3 DNA reads as TGTGCCAGCAGCTTAGCAACCGGGGGATCGGATACGCAGTATTTT. This translates into CASSLATGGSDTQYF. The whole variable domain, remainder taken from reference TRBV7-9 and TRBJ2-3, is DTGVSQNPRHKITKRGQNVTFRCDPISEHNRLYWYRQTLGQGPEFLTYFQNEAQLEKSRLLSDRFSAERPKGSFSTLEIQRTEQGDSAMYLCASSLATGGSDTQYFGPGTRLTVL.

This clonotype was counted only a few times. The chain is built from TRBV12-3 or TRBV12-4 and TRBJ2-7, with 7 bases that match TRBD2. The CDR3 length is 15 residues. J lost 3 bases, V lost 3 bases, and 8 bases had no gene match. As DNA, the CDR3 is TGTGCCAGCAGTTTGGGCGGGAGTCCCAACTACGAGCAGTACTTC. This sequence encodes CASSLGGSPNYEQYF.

This clonotype occurred a few times. V and J are TRBV5-5 and TRBJ1-5; tentatively, D is TRBD1 (6 bases). CDR3 length equals 16 residues. Germline CDR1 and CDR2: SGHKS and YYEKEE (reference sequence). V lost 4 bases and J lost 0, with 14 bases in between. CDR3 amino acids: CASSGGTLYSNQPQHF. Written as DNA, the CDR3 is TGTGCCAGCAGCGGCGGGACACTCTATAGCAATCAGCCCCAGCATTTT.

This clonotype was observed a few times. This chain joins TRBV20-1 and TRBJ2-2; D is undetermined. The CDR3 is made up of 16 amino acids. The germline gives CDR1 DFQATT, CDR2 SNEGSKA (reference sequence). The V gene lost 3 bases and the J gene lost 0 bases, with 14 bases spanning the gap. The CDR3 DNA reads as TGCAGTGCTAGTTTGTTAGGGCAATCGAACACCGGGGAGCTGTTTTTT. This encodes CSASLLGQSNTGELFF.

The J gene is TRBJ2-3, the V gene TRBV2, with TRBD2 matching 7 bases. The CDR3 consists of 15 residues. V lost 3 bases and J lost 1; bases outside the gene matches: 4. CDR1 and CDR2 (germline): SNHLY, FYNNEI. CDR3: CASSDQGLGTDTQYF. DNA for the CDR3: TGTGCCAGCAGTGACCAAGGACTAGGCACAGATACGCAGTATTTT.

The DNA of the CDR3 is TGTGCCAGCAGCTTAGCTCCCCAGGATGAAGCTTTCTTT. Protein product: CASSLAPQDEAFF. V and J are TRBV11-2 and TRBJ1-1; D unclear. The CDR3 sequence is 13 residues long. The V end lost 1 base, the J end lost 7 bases, and 10 bases lay between the germline ends. Germline CDR1 and CDR2: SGHAT and FQNNGV.

This clonotype appeared a few times. For the CDR3, the DNA is TGTGCCAGCAGTTTTGGGGACAGGATAGACTACGAGCAGTACTTC. Its protein product is CASSFGDRIDYEQYF. V gene TRBV28 combines with J gene TRBJ2-7, with 8 bases that match TRBD1. V lost 3 bases and J lost 3; bases outside the gene matches: 7. Germline assignment: CDR1 MDHEN and CDR2 SYDVKM. The CDR3 has 15 amino acids. The full variable domain, rest sourced from reference TRBV28 and TRBJ2-7, is DVKVTQSSRYLVKRTGEKVFLECVQDMDHENMFWYRQDPGLGLRLIYFSYDVKMKEKGDIPEGYSVSREKKERFSLILESASTNQTSMYLCASSFGDRIDYEQYFGPGTRLTVT.

The table lists this clonotype with a few counts. J is TRBJ1-1 and V is TRBV5-6, with a possible D match to TRBD1 (5 bases). Germline CDR1 reads SGHDT; CDR2 reads YYEEEE. The length of the CDR3 is 14 residues. Trimming removed 1 base at V and 5 bases at J, with 12 bases between. CDR3 in amino acids: CASSLWGRRTEAFF. The CDR3 DNA reads TGTGCCAGCAGCTTGTGGGGCAGGAGGACTGAAGCTTTCTTT.

This chain connects TRBV5-1 to TRBJ2-7; D is undetermined. Trimming removed 4 bases from V and 5 bases from J, with 10 bases in between. CDR3 length: 12 amino acids. CDR1 and CDR2 (germline): SGHRS, YFSETQ. CDR3 DNA: TGCGCCAGCAGCCCGTCGGTGAACGAGCAGTACTTC. As protein: CASSPSVNEQYF.

V gene TRBV18 combines with J gene TRBJ2-1; D gene uncertain. The CDR3 totals 13 residues. Trimming removed 2 bases from V and 5 bases from J, with 7 bases in between. Germline CDR1 and CDR2: KGHSH and LQKENI. CDR3 bases: TGTGCCAGCTCACCAAGAGGAAACAATGAGCAGTTCTTC. Amino acid sequence: CASSPRGNNEQFF. Using reference TRBV18 and TRBJ2-1 for the parts outside the CDR3, the full variable domain is NAGVMQNPRHLVRRRGQEARLRCSPMKGHSHVYWYRQLPEEGLKFMVYLQKENIIDESGMPKERFSAEFPKEGPSILRIQQVVRGDSAAYFCASSPRGNNEQFFGPGTRLTVL.

This clonotype was counted only a few times. V gene TRBV12-3 or TRBV12-4 combines with J gene TRBJ2-1, with D hard to call. V was trimmed by 5 bases and J by 9 bases, leaving 8 bases between them. The CDR3 is 11 amino acids. As DNA, the CDR3 is TGTGCCAGCAGTCCAATGGGTGAGCAGTTCTTC. This sequence encodes CASSPMGEQFF.

The chain is built from TRBV20-1 and TRBJ1-1; TRBD1 matches 9 bases. Germline assignment: CDR1 DFQATT and CDR2 SNEGSKA (reference sequence). The CDR3 covers 12 residues. This chain's CDR3 is CGTGRLNTEAFF. The CDR3 DNA reads TGCGGGACAGGGCGGTTGAACACTGAAGCTTTCTTT.